The TCR beta chain under discussion was sequenced for a study of shared clonotypes between healthy human individuals. Study-wide results and limits: Large sequencing depth failed to make sorted-subset sequencing complete, rarefaction showed.

Remarks on this clone: Its antigen is undetermined.

V was pared by 6 bases and J by 6 bases, with 6 bases of the junction left unmatched. Germline V gene data show CDR1 as SGDLS and CDR2 as YYNGEE. This CDR3 comprises 13 residues. Data came from immunoSEQ multiplex PCR; TCRdb stores just in-frame clones and leaves some out. The sample lists roughly 2.6 million clones; around nine tenths were seen once. The specimen sequenced was naive CD4+ T cells sorted from blood. Subset meaning: CD45RA+ positively selected. The rearrangement joins TRBV9 to TRBJ2-3, with 8 bases fitting TRBD1. This TCR derives from a man aged 18 to 30 in good health. The CDR3 nucleotides are TGTGCCAGCAAGCCGACAGGGGTTGATACGCAGTATTTT. Protein sequence: CASKPTGVDTQYF.